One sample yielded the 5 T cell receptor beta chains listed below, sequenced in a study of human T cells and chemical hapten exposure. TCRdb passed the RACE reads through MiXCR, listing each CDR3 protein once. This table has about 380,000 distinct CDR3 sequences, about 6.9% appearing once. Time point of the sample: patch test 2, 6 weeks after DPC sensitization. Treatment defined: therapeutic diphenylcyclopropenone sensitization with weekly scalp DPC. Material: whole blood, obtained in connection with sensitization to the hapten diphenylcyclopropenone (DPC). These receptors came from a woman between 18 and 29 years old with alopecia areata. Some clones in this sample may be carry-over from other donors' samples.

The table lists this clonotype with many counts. The chain's CDR3 is CASSFDGGLAEAFF. The DNA of the CDR3 is TGCGCCAGCAGCTTCGACGGTGGGCTCGCCGAAGCTTTCTTT. The chain links TRBV5-1 to TRBJ1-1, with D unresolved. V was shortened by 2 bases and J by 8 bases, with 16 bases between the two germline ends. The CDR3 loop spans 14 amino acids. Germline V gene sequence: CDR1 SGHRS, CDR2 YFSETQ.

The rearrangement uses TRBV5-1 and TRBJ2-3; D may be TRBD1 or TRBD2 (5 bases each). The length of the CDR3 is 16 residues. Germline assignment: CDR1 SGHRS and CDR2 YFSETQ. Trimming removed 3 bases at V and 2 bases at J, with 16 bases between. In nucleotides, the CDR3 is TGCGCCAGCAGCTCACCCGGGACCCATCACACAGATACGCAGTATTTT. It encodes CASSSPGTHHTDTQYF.

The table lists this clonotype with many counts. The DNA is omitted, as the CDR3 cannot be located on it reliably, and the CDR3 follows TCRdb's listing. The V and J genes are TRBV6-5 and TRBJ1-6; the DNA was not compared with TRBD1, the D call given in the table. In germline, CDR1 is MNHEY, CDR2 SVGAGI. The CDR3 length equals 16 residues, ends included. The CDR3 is CASSSSKGFYNSPLHF.

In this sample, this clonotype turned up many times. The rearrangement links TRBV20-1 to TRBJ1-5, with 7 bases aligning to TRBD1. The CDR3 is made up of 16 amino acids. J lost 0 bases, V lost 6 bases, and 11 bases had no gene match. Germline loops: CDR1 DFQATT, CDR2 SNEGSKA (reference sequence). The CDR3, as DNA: TGCAGTGCCCCCGAAGGAAGGGGGCATAGCAATCAGCCCCAGCATTTT. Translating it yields CSAPEGRGHSNQPQHF.

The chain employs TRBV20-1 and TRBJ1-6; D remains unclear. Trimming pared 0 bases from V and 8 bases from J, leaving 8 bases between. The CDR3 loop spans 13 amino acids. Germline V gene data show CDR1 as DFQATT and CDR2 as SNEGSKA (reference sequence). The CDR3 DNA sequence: TGCAGTGCTAGAGATGTGCGATATTCACCCCTCCACTTT. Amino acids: CSARDVRYSPLHF.